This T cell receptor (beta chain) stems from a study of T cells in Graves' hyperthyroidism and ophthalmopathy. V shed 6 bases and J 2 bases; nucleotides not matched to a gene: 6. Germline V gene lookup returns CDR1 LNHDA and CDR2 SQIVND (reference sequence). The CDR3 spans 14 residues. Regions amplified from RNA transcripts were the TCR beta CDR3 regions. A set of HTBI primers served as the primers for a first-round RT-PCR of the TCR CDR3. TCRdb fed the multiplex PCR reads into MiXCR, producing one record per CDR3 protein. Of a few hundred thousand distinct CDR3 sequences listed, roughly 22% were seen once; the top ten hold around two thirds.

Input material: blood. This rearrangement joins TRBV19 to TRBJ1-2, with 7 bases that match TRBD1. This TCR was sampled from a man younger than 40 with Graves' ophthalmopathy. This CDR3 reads CASRPGQENYGYTF. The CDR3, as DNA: TGTGCCAGTAGGCCTGGACAGGAGAACTATGGCTACACCTTC.